These T cell receptor beta chains were read from a single sample in a study of blood T cell repertoires in COVID-19. Clones were sequenced by immunoSEQ multiplex PCR, and TCRdb holds only the in-frame ones, with some missing. In the table there are 50,000 to 70,000 clones, 91% of which are singletons. Material: peripheral blood. The origin of the receptors is a man aged 55 to 70 with acute or convalescent COVID-19. CDR3s include the opening cysteine and the closing phenylalanine or tryptophan. D genes are given only for firm matches.

cdr3_length: 16; j_call: TRBJ2-1; d_call: TRBD2; v_call: TRBV3-1/TRBV3-2; cdr3_nt: TGTGCCAGCAGCCAAGCCCGGACTAGCGGATACAATGAGCAGTTCTTC; cdr3_aa: CASSQARTSGYNEQFF
cdr3_length: 14; j_call: TRBJ1-5; d_call: .; v_call: TRBV28; cdr3_nt: TGTGCCAGCAGTTTAGGGGGCAGGGATCAGCCCCAGCATTTT; cdr3_aa: CASSLGGRDQPQHF
cdr3_length: 15; j_call: TRBJ1-1; d_call: TRBD1; v_call: TRBV28; cdr3_nt: TGTGCCAGCAGTACATACAGGGGGCGGGACACTGAAGCTTTCTTT; cdr3_aa: CASSTYRGRDTEAFF
cdr3_length: 13; j_call: TRBJ1-4; d_call: .; v_call: TRBV4-3; cdr3_nt: TGCGCCAGCAGCCCGGGACTTAATGAAAAACTGTTTTTT; cdr3_aa: CASSPGLNEKLFF
cdr3_length: 13; j_call: TRBJ2-5; d_call: .; v_call: TRBV7-2; cdr3_nt: TGTGCCAGCAGCCTTGGGCCGGGGGAGACCCAGTACTTC; cdr3_aa: CASSLGPGETQYF
cdr3_length: 15; j_call: TRBJ2-1; d_call: .; v_call: TRBV7-7; cdr3_nt: TGTGCTAGCAGCTCCGGGTTCAACTCCTACAATGAGCAGTTCTTC; cdr3_aa: CASSSGFNSYNEQFF
cdr3_length: 15; j_call: TRBJ1-6; d_call: .; v_call: TRBV5-1; cdr3_nt: TGCGCCAGCAGCTTCAGGGCGGGGGATAATTCACCCCTCCACTTT; cdr3_aa: CASSFRAGDNSPLHF
cdr3_length: 15; j_call: TRBJ1-1; d_call: TRBD1; v_call: TRBV7-6; cdr3_nt: TGTGCCAGCAGCCTCGGACAGGGCGGGAACACTGAAGCTTTCTTT; cdr3_aa: CASSLGQGGNTEAFF
cdr3_length: 15; j_call: TRBJ1-6; d_call: TRBD1; v_call: TRBV28; cdr3_nt: TGTGCCAGCAGCGAACGCACAGGGGTGATATCACCCCTCCACTTT; cdr3_aa: CASSERTGVISPLHF
cdr3_length: 12; j_call: TRBJ2-7; d_call: .; v_call: TRBV15; cdr3_nt: TGTGCCACCAGCAGAGCTGTTAACGAGCAGTACTTC; cdr3_aa: CATSRAVNEQYF
cdr3_length: 14; j_call: TRBJ2-1; d_call: TRBD1; v_call: TRBV2; cdr3_nt: TGTGCCAGCAAGCTTCGGGACAGTTATAATGAGCAGTTCTTC; cdr3_aa: CASKLRDSYNEQFF
cdr3_length: 15; j_call: TRBJ2-3; d_call: .; v_call: TRBV4-2; cdr3_nt: TGTGCCAGCAGCCAAGGGGGCTATAGCACAGATACGCAGTATTTT; cdr3_aa: CASSQGGYSTDTQYF